This is a list of T cell receptor beta chains from one sample in a study of blood T cell repertoires in COVID-19. Only in-frame clones appear in the TCRdb table, and some are missing; sequencing was by immunoSEQ multiplex PCR. Of 70,000 to 75,000 clones in the sample, around 90% were seen once. Sequencing was carried out using peripheral blood. The receptors were sampled from a human donor in a cohort sampled during active COVID-19. Each CDR3 is given without its conserved first and last residue. A D gene is named only where the DNA matches it firmly. Some rows mark clone size as missing; the rest say once, few, many or name a class of expanded clone.

v_gene: TRBV19
j_gene: TRBJ1-4
d_gene: TRBD1
abundance: NA
CDR3aa: ASTRQGEDEKLF

v_gene: TRBV29-1
j_gene: TRBJ1-5
d_gene: NA
abundance: NA
CDR3aa: SVGHSNQPQH

v_gene: TRBV7-2
j_gene: TRBJ1-1
d_gene: TRBD1
abundance: NA
CDR3aa: ASSPDRGRTEAF

v_gene: TRBV5-3
j_gene: TRBJ2-2
d_gene: TRBD2
abundance: NA
CDR3aa: ARSYRTSGGLANTGELF

v_gene: TRBV2
j_gene: TRBJ1-2
d_gene: NA
abundance: NA
CDR3aa: ASTIPLDSVDGYT

v_gene: TRBV5-1
j_gene: TRBJ1-4
d_gene: TRBD1
abundance: NA
CDR3aa: ASSLEGWTGEKLF

v_gene: TRBV7-2
j_gene: TRBJ2-3
d_gene: NA
abundance: NA
CDR3aa: ASSLAGGATDTQY

v_gene: TRBV18
j_gene: TRBJ2-5
d_gene: NA
abundance: NA
CDR3aa: ASSPLEETQY

v_gene: TRBV10-3
j_gene: TRBJ2-5
d_gene: NA
abundance: NA
CDR3aa: AIGEQETQY

v_gene: TRBV4-2
j_gene: TRBJ1-4
d_gene: TRBD1
abundance: few
CDR3aa: ASSQGQQRDRVKEKLF

v_gene: TRBV20-1
j_gene: TRBJ2-5
d_gene: NA
abundance: NA
CDR3aa: SANPGGAQY

v_gene: TRBV28
j_gene: TRBJ2-7
d_gene: TRBD1
abundance: NA
CDR3aa: ASSSTLSGTGGFYEQY

v_gene: TRBV28
j_gene: TRBJ1-4
d_gene: TRBD1
abundance: NA
CDR3aa: ASRDRGVANEKLF

v_gene: TRBV7-2
j_gene: TRBJ1-5
d_gene: TRBD1
abundance: NA
CDR3aa: ASSLYRGSQPQH

v_gene: TRBV7-3
j_gene: TRBJ2-3
d_gene: TRBD2
abundance: NA
CDR3aa: ASSLAGGTDTQY

v_gene: TRBV27
j_gene: TRBJ2-3
d_gene: NA
abundance: NA
CDR3aa: ASSLIGPDTQY

v_gene: TRBV28
j_gene: TRBJ1-5
d_gene: NA
abundance: NA
CDR3aa: ASSFEAFNQPQH

v_gene: TRBV18
j_gene: TRBJ2-3
d_gene: NA
abundance: NA
CDR3aa: ASQFEATDTQY

v_gene: TRBV5-1
j_gene: TRBJ1-2
d_gene: TRBD1
abundance: NA
CDR3aa: ASSRGQGPSYGYT